This T cell receptor (beta chain) was identified in a study of cytomegalovirus exposure and HLA in healthy donors. Primers for the PCR totalled 60 Vbeta and 13 Jbeta. Generated by immunoSEQ multiplex PCR, the TCRdb table keeps only in-frame clones and is missing some. The table shows over 150,000 clones, with 65% to 90% occurring only once. Concerning this clone itself: The antigen is undetermined.

This cohort consisted of healthy bone marrow donors. The CDR3 is 18 amino acids. Germline lookup yields CDR1 LGHNA and CDR2 YSLEER. V gave up 0 bases and J gave up 7 bases; unmatched junction bases: 12. Study results and caveats: In a later analysis, across HLA loci, associated TCR counts were highest for DRB1, lowest for HLA-C. Judged likely to be a sequencing artifact was a cluster of highly shared sequence variants.

The origin of this receptor is a man between 45 and 60 years old in good health and CMV-seropositive. V gene TRBV4-3 combines with J gene TRBJ2-1; TRBD2 matches at 10 bases. The sequencing input was PBMCs. CDR3 sequence (DNA): TGCGCCAGCAGCCAAGATAGCAGCGGGGGGGGGTCTTGGAATGAGCAGTTCTTC. This sequence encodes CASSQDSSGGGSWNEQFF.